These 17 T cell receptor beta chains were sequenced from one sample in a study of T cells in Graves' hyperthyroidism and ophthalmopathy. RNA transcripts yielded amplified TCR beta CDR3 regions. Using the HTBI primer set, a first-round RT-PCR was run on the TCR CDR3. MiXCR was run by TCRdb on the multiplex PCR reads, yielding one entry per CDR3 protein. The sample holds about 290,000 distinct CDR3 sequences, around 15% seen once. Sequenced input: blood. All receptors come from a woman in her fifties or sixties with Graves' ophthalmopathy.

The chain recombines TRBV18 with TRBJ2-7, with a possible D match to TRBD1 (5 bases). Germline values: CDR1 KGHSH, CDR2 LQKENI. This CDR3 contains 14 residues. V shed 3 bases and J shed 3 bases, with 12 bases lying between them. The CDR3 bases are TGTGCCAGCTCACCGGTGCAGCAGGGCTACGAGCAGTACTTC. Protein sequence: CASSPVQQGYEQYF.

This chain uses TRBV29-1 with TRBJ1-2, with 9 bases that match TRBD1. Germline V gives CDR1 SQVTM, CDR2 ANQGSEA. The ends lost 5 bases at V and 2 bases at J; junction bases unmatched: 9. The CDR3 contains 15 residues. The CDR3 bases are TGCAGCGTTTCTTCCGGGACAGGGACCAACTATGGCTACACCTTC. Translation gives CSVSSGTGTNYGYTF.

This clonotype turned up a few times. V gene TRBV9 combines with J gene TRBJ2-5, with 10 bases identical to TRBD2. With V trimmed by 0 bases and J by 3 bases, 8 bases remained unmatched. Germline V CDR1 and CDR2: SGDLS, YYNGEE. This CDR3 comprises 17 residues. CDR3: CASSVGASGSLEETQYF. DNA for the CDR3: TGTGCCAGCAGCGTAGGCGCTAGCGGGAGCCTCGAAGAGACCCAGTACTTC. The complete variable domain, with remaining parts taken from reference TRBV9 and TRBJ2-5, reads DSGVTQTPKHLITATGQRVTLRCSPRSGDLSVYWYQQSLDQGLQFLIQYYNGEERAKGNILERFSAQQFPDLHSELNLSSLELGDSALYFCASSVGASGSLEETQYFGPGTRLLVL.

This clonotype was counted a few times. A much larger clone lies one base from this, so it may be a read error. The rearrangement links TRBV20-1 to TRBJ2-2; 11 nucleotides match TRBD2. The ends lost 1 base at V and 2 bases at J; junction bases unmatched: 6. The CDR3 contains 17 residues. Germline V gene lookup returns CDR1 DFQATT and CDR2 SNEGSKA (reference sequence). The CDR3 DNA reads as TGCAGTGCTAGAGGCGCTGGGACTAGCGGAAACACCGGGGAGCTGTTTTTT. This gives the protein CSARGAGTSGNTGELFF.

This clonotype was detected only a few times. The rearrangement uses TRBV20-1 and TRBJ2-7; D may be TRBD2 (8 bases). V shed 4 bases and J shed 6 bases, with 31 bases lying between them. The CDR3 has 18 amino acids. The germline CDR1 and CDR2 sequences are DFQATT and SNEGSKA (reference sequence). DNA for the CDR3: TGCAGTGCTACATTAGGGGGCCCGGGCCGGCGGAGCGGGGGCGAGCAGTACTTC. It translates to CSATLGGPGRRSGGEQYF.

This chain joins TRBV10-3 and TRBJ1-2; D is unclear. Trimming left V 4 bases short and J 7 bases short, with 19 bases between. The CDR3 has 15 residues. The germline V gene has CDR1 ENHRY and CDR2 SYGVKD. The DNA for the CDR3 is TGTGCCATCAGTGCGGATAAGGCTCTTATAGGTGGCTACACCTTC. Translating it yields CAISADKALIGGYTF.

This clonotype was seen many times. The chain has TRBV11-2 and TRBJ2-6; D possibly corresponds to TRBD1 (5 bases). Germline CDR1 reads SGHAT; CDR2 reads FQNNGV. The germline V and J ends were trimmed by 2 bases and 2 bases, with 7 bases remaining between them. The CDR3 totals 15 residues. DNA for the CDR3: TGTGCCAGCAGCTTACTCAGGGCTGGGGCCAACGTCCTGACTTTC. Protein sequence: CASSLLRAGANVLTF.

This clonotype was found a few times. J is TRBJ2-4 and V is TRBV5-6; D may be TRBD1 (6 bases). The length of the CDR3 is 14 residues. Deletions cut 2 bases from V and 1 base from J, with 7 bases between. Germline V gene data show CDR1 as SGHDT and CDR2 as YYEEEE. CDR3 residues: CASSLGGAKNIQYF. CDR3 nucleotides: TGTGCCAGCAGCTTAGGGGGTGCCAAAAACATTCAGTACTTC. The variable domain in full, completed from reference TRBV5-6 and TRBJ2-4, reads DAGVTQSPTHLIKTRGQQVTLRCSPKSGHDTVSWYQQALGQGPQFIFQYYEEEERQRGNFPDRFSGHQFPNYSSELNVNALLLGDSALYLCASSLGGAKNIQYFGAGTRLSVL.

This chain joins TRBV4-1 and TRBJ1-6; 7 bases map to TRBD1. J was trimmed by 7 bases and V by 3 bases; bases with no gene match: 9. Germline V gene data show CDR1 as MGHRA and CDR2 as YSYEKL. CDR3 length equals 16 residues. The CDR3 loop reads CASSQAGQSSNSPLHF. CDR3 DNA sequence: TGCGCCAGCAGCCAGGCGGGACAGAGTTCCAATTCACCCCTCCACTTT.

This clonotype was recorded a few times. The gene calls are TRBV12-3 or TRBV12-4 and TRBJ2-3, with 12 bases fitting TRBD2. Trimming at V came to 4 bases and at J to 1 base, leaving 15 bases not matched to a gene. The length of the CDR3 is 20 residues. The DNA of the CDR3 is TGTGCCAGCAGTTCAACCGGGGCTAGCGGGGGGGCTTGGGGCACAGATACGCAGTATTTT. Translated: CASSSTGASGGAWGTDTQYF.

There are a few counts of this clonotype. This chain links TRBV5-6 with TRBJ2-1; D possibly matches TRBD1 or TRBD2 (6 bases each). Deletions cut 1 base from V and 9 bases from J, with 17 bases between. The CDR3 loop spans 15 amino acids. The V gene's germline CDR1 is SGHDT and CDR2 YYEEEE. CDR3 in amino acids: CASSLLGGRESEQFF. The CDR3 nucleotides read TGTGCCAGCAGCTTGCTTGGGGGGCGAGAGAGTGAGCAGTTCTTC. Filled out from reference TRBV5-6 and TRBJ2-1, the complete variable domain reads DAGVTQSPTHLIKTRGQQVTLRCSPKSGHDTVSWYQQALGQGPQFIFQYYEEEERQRGNFPDRFSGHQFPNYSSELNVNALLLGDSALYLCASSLLGGRESEQFFGPGTRLTVL.

As for this clonotype: It may be a read error: a sequence one base away is much more abundant. The V gene is TRBV29-1, the J gene TRBJ1-1; no definite D call. The germline V gene has CDR1 SQVTM and CDR2 ANQGSEA. The CDR3 runs to 12 residues. This chain's CDR3 is CGVSGLYTEAFF. The CDR3 nucleotides are TGCGGCGTCAGTGGTCTATACACTGAAGCTTTCTTT.

The V and J genes are TRBV11-2 and TRBJ1-5; possible D gene TRBD1, 6 bases. Looked up from germline, CDR1 is SGHAT and CDR2 is FQNNGV. This CDR3 has 15 residues. V gave up 4 bases and J gave up 7 bases, with 17 bases separating them. The CDR3 DNA sequence: TGTGCCAGCAGCTCACTACAGGGAGTAGGCCAGCCCCAGCATTTT. Residues: CASSSLQGVGQPQHF. Using reference TRBV11-2 and TRBJ1-5 for the parts outside the CDR3, the full variable domain is EAGVAQSPRYKIIEKRQSVAFWCNPISGHATLYWYQQILGQGPKLLIQFQNNGVVDDSQLPKDRFSAERLKGVDSTLKIQPAKLEDSAVYLCASSSLQGVGQPQHFGDGTRLSIL.

Ten or more counts support this clonotype. The rearrangement links TRBV7-8 to TRBJ2-2; D is undetermined. The ends were cut back, 6 bases at V and 0 bases at J, with 14 bases in the middle. The CDR3 spans 16 residues. The germline V gene encodes CDR1 SGHVS and CDR2 FQNEAQ. CDR3: CASSSTGLTNTGELFF. The CDR3 region has the DNA TGTGCCAGCAGTTCAACCGGGCTAACGAACACCGGGGAGCTGTTTTTT.

This rearrangement joins TRBV5-1 to TRBJ2-3; D call uncertain. Germline V gives CDR1 SGHRS, CDR2 YFSETQ. CDR3 length: 12 residues. Between the trimmed V and J ends, which lost 1 base and 6 bases, there was a span of 6 bases. This chain's CDR3 is CASSLPSDTQYF. CDR3 DNA: TGCGCCAGCAGCTTGCCTTCCGATACGCAGTATTTT.

This clonotype was seen ten or more times. The rearrangement uses TRBV7-2 and TRBJ2-7; D assignment may be TRBD1 or TRBD2 (5 bases each). Germline CDR1 SGHTA, CDR2 FQGNSA. The CDR3 sequence is 15 residues long. Trimming pared 5 bases from V and 0 bases from J, leaving 14 bases between. The CDR3: CASSKGLANSYEQYF. The CDR3 DNA follows: TGTGCCAGCAGCAAGGGGCTAGCCAACTCCTACGAGCAGTACTTC.

This clonotype has only one observation. The genes are TRBV20-1 and TRBJ2-3; 7 nucleotides align to TRBD2. Looked up from germline, CDR1 is DFQATT and CDR2 is SNEGSKA (reference sequence). There are 14 residues in the CDR3. The CDR3 sequence is CTQRVRGGTDTQYF. CDR3 DNA: TGCACCCAAAGGGTCCGGGGGGGCACAGATACGCAGTATTTT.